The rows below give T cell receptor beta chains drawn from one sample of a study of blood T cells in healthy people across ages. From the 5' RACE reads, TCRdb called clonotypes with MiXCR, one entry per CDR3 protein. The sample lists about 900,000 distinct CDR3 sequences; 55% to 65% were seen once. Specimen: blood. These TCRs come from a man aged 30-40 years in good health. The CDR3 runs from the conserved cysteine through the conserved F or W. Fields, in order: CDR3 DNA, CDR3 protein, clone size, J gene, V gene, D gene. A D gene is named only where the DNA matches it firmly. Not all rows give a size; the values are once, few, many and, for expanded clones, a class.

cdr3_nt: TGCGCCAGCAGCCAAGAAATCCTGGACAGGGGGCAACGAGATACGCAGTATTTT
cdr3_aa: CASSQEILDRGQRDTQYF
clone_size: .
j_call: TRBJ2-3
v_call: TRBV4-3
d_call: TRBD1

cdr3_nt: TGTGCCAGCTACCAGACCTCTGGGGCCAACGTCCTGACTTTC
cdr3_aa: CASYQTSGANVLTF
clone_size: few
j_call: TRBJ2-6
v_call: TRBV7-9
d_call: .

cdr3_nt: TGTGCCAGCAGCGTAGGGGTAGCGTGGACTGAAGCTTTCTTT
cdr3_aa: CASSVGVAWTEAFF
clone_size: .
j_call: TRBJ1-1
v_call: TRBV9
d_call: .

cdr3_nt: TGTGCCAGCAGCCAAGAGGCATCCGGAGGCTACACCTTC
cdr3_aa: CASSQEASGGYTF
clone_size: .
j_call: TRBJ1-2
v_call: TRBV3-1
d_call: .

cdr3_nt: TGTGCCAGCAGTTACGGGGGACAGGGGGCGCGCGGGGCCAACGTCCTGACTTTC
cdr3_aa: CASSYGGQGARGANVLTF
clone_size: .
j_call: TRBJ2-6
v_call: TRBV6-5
d_call: TRBD1

cdr3_nt: TGCAGTGCTCAAAGGGGGGGGTATAGCAATCAGCCCCAGCATTTT
cdr3_aa: CSAQRGGYSNQPQHF
clone_size: .
j_call: TRBJ1-5
v_call: TRBV20-1
d_call: .

cdr3_nt: TGCGCCAGCAGCCTCCACCTAGCGGACTACGAGCAGTACTTC
cdr3_aa: CASSLHLADYEQYF
clone_size: .
j_call: TRBJ2-7
v_call: TRBV4-3
d_call: TRBD2

cdr3_nt: TGTGCCAGCAGCCAAGGAGGGGGCCGGGAGACCCAGTACTTC
cdr3_aa: CASSQGGGRETQYF
clone_size: few
j_call: TRBJ2-5
v_call: TRBV7-2
d_call: .

cdr3_nt: TGTGCCAGCAGGGAAAACCGACAGGGGGGTACGCAGTATTTT
cdr3_aa: CASRENRQGGTQYF
clone_size: .
j_call: TRBJ2-3
v_call: TRBV28
d_call: TRBD1

cdr3_nt: TGCGCCAGCAGTGAGTCGAGGGGGGGGGCCTACGAGCAGTACTTC
cdr3_aa: CASSESRGGAYEQYF
clone_size: .
j_call: TRBJ2-7
v_call: TRBV10-2
d_call: .

cdr3_nt: TGTGCCAGCAGTCACAACCGGGACAGGGGGTACAATGAGCAGTTCTTC
cdr3_aa: CASSHNRDRGYNEQFF
clone_size: .
j_call: TRBJ2-1
v_call: TRBV6-5
d_call: TRBD1

cdr3_nt: TGTGCCAGCAGTTTTCAACAGGGTATCGGGGAACTGAACACTGAAGCTTTCTTT
cdr3_aa: CASSFQQGIGELNTEAFF
clone_size: .
j_call: TRBJ1-1
v_call: TRBV28
d_call: .

cdr3_nt: TGTGCCAGCAGTCCCTGGGGGGGCTATAGCAATCAGCCCCAGCATTTT
cdr3_aa: CASSPWGGYSNQPQHF
clone_size: .
j_call: TRBJ1-5
v_call: TRBV27
d_call: .

cdr3_nt: TGTGCCAGCAGTCCCCTGGGCACCTACACCGGGGAGCTGTTTTTT
cdr3_aa: CASSPLGTYTGELFF
clone_size: .
j_call: TRBJ2-2
v_call: TRBV2
d_call: .

cdr3_nt: TGTGCCAGCAGTTTCGGCAGGGGCCAAGAGACCCAGTACTTC
cdr3_aa: CASSFGRGQETQYF
clone_size: many
j_call: TRBJ2-5
v_call: TRBV12-3/TRBV12-4
d_call: .

cdr3_nt: TGTGCCAGCACTAGCGGGGGTAATCCTGACGGCTCCTACAATGAGCAGTACTTC
cdr3_aa: CASTSGGNPDGSYNEQYF
clone_size: once
j_call: TRBJ2-5
v_call: TRBV10-3
d_call: TRBD2

cdr3_nt: TGCAGCGTTGCGGGACAGAAATATGGCTACACCTTC
cdr3_aa: CSVAGQKYGYTF
clone_size: many
j_call: TRBJ1-2
v_call: TRBV29-1
d_call: TRBD1

cdr3_nt: TGTGCCAGCAGTCCCCAACGGGGGGAAACAGATACGCAGTATTTT
cdr3_aa: CASSPQRGETDTQYF
clone_size: .
j_call: TRBJ2-3
v_call: TRBV6-5
d_call: TRBD2

cdr3_nt: TGTGCCAGCGCCGTCTTGACCGCGAGCACCGGGGAGCTGTTTTTT
cdr3_aa: CASAVLTASTGELFF
clone_size: .
j_call: TRBJ2-2
v_call: TRBV11-2
d_call: .

cdr3_nt: TGCAGCGTTATAAGTCCCGAGTACGAGCAGTACTTC
cdr3_aa: CSVISPEYEQYF
clone_size: .
j_call: TRBJ2-7
v_call: TRBV29-1
d_call: .

cdr3_nt: TGCAGTGCTGCCCGGGTATTAAGGCCAGAGACCCAGTACTTC
cdr3_aa: CSAARVLRPETQYF
clone_size: .
j_call: TRBJ2-5
v_call: TRBV20-1
d_call: .

cdr3_nt: TGTGCCAGCAGTTACCAGGCCGGAATCGAGCAGTACTTC
cdr3_aa: CASSYQAGIEQYF
clone_size: once
j_call: TRBJ2-7
v_call: TRBV6-2/TRBV6-3
d_call: .

cdr3_nt: TGTGCCAGCAGGAGGGGATTGAACACCGGGGAGCTGTTTTTT
cdr3_aa: CASRRGLNTGELFF
clone_size: .
j_call: TRBJ2-2
v_call: TRBV6-4
d_call: .

cdr3_nt: TGTGCCAGCAGCCTTTCGGCACGGAGCTCTGGGGCCAACGTCCTGACTTTC
cdr3_aa: CASSLSARSSGANVLTF
clone_size: .
j_call: TRBJ2-6
v_call: TRBV27
d_call: .

cdr3_nt: TGTGCCAGCAGCGTGAGGGCCGGACATATTTGTGGCTACACCTTC
cdr3_aa: CASSVRAGHICGYTF
clone_size: .
j_call: TRBJ1-2
v_call: TRBV9
d_call: .

cdr3_nt: TGTGCCAGCAGTTTAGACAGGGGCGGTGGAGCTTTCTTT
cdr3_aa: CASSLDRGGGAFF
clone_size: .
j_call: TRBJ1-1
v_call: TRBV12-3/TRBV12-4
d_call: TRBD1

cdr3_nt: TGTGCCAGCAGCTTTGGACAGGTCGGCTACACCTTC
cdr3_aa: CASSFGQVGYTF
clone_size: .
j_call: TRBJ1-2
v_call: TRBV11-1
d_call: TRBD1

cdr3_nt: TGTGCCACCAGTGATTTGCAGGGGACAGAGAATGAGCAGTACTTC
cdr3_aa: CATSDLQGTENEQYF
clone_size: .
j_call: TRBJ2-4
v_call: TRBV24-1
d_call: TRBD1

cdr3_nt: TGTGCCAGCAGTTTCGACCGGGGGGGCCGAACAGATACGCAGTATTTT
cdr3_aa: CASSFDRGGRTDTQYF
clone_size: .
j_call: TRBJ2-3
v_call: TRBV27
d_call: TRBD2

cdr3_nt: TGTGCCAGCAGTTGGGACAGTGATGAGCAGTTCTTC
cdr3_aa: CASSWDSDEQFF
clone_size: few
j_call: TRBJ2-1
v_call: TRBV6-6
d_call: TRBD1

cdr3_nt: TGTGCCAGCAGTCGGCCCACGACAGGTGTGGTGTTGGGTGAGCAGTTCTTC
cdr3_aa: CASSRPTTGVVLGEQFF
clone_size: .
j_call: TRBJ2-1
v_call: TRBV12-3/TRBV12-4
d_call: .

cdr3_nt: TGCAGTACTAGGGGTCGGACCTACGAGCAGTACTTC
cdr3_aa: CSTRGRTYEQYF
clone_size: .
j_call: TRBJ2-7
v_call: TRBV20-1
d_call: .

cdr3_nt: TGTGCCAGCAGCCCCAGCGAGGGGGCCGAAGATACGCAGTATTTT
cdr3_aa: CASSPSEGAEDTQYF
clone_size: .
j_call: TRBJ2-3
v_call: TRBV7-2
d_call: TRBD1

cdr3_nt: TGTGCCAGCAGTTCCCTAGGACAGTCCGGAGGCTACACCTTC
cdr3_aa: CASSSLGQSGGYTF
clone_size: once
j_call: TRBJ1-2
v_call: TRBV28
d_call: .

cdr3_nt: TGCAGCGTTGAACTTAGCCCTGGGGCCAACGTCCTGACTTTC
cdr3_aa: CSVELSPGANVLTF
clone_size: few
j_call: TRBJ2-6
v_call: TRBV29-1
d_call: .

cdr3_nt: TGTGCCAGCAGCTTAGGGGCAGGGGGCATGTATATGGAGACCCAGTACTTC
cdr3_aa: CASSLGAGGMYMETQYF
clone_size: .
j_call: TRBJ2-5
v_call: TRBV7-9
d_call: TRBD1

cdr3_nt: TGTGCCAGCAGCCCCAAGCAGGTGGTCAATGAGCAGTTCTTC
cdr3_aa: CASSPKQVVNEQFF
clone_size: few
j_call: TRBJ2-1
v_call: TRBV13
d_call: .